The entry below describes one T cell receptor (beta chain). The antigen is unknown. As processed by the authors: ImmunoSEQ junction-only sequences lacked quality scores, so their filtering differed. TCRdb's copy holds only in-frame clones and misses some; the assay was immunoSEQ multiplex PCR. V and J calls plus clone size are reproduced from that table; the DNA served to infer D and trimming. This repertoire shows approximately 2,000,000 clones, 85% to 95% found once; its top ten account for 0.3% to 0.45%. CDR3 length: 16 residues. Trimming removed 0 bases at V and 0 bases at J, with 10 bases between. CDR1 is SGDLS and CDR2 is YYNGEE in the germline V gene. The data were taken from a study of shared clonotypes between healthy human individuals. Notes on the study in general: Clonotype sharing among donors, it was expected, would be affected by sequencing depth.

Nashville, Tennessee was home to all donors, who were Caucasian adults. A split of CD4+ cells into CD45RA+ naive and CD45RA-negative memory subsets was performed. The chain is built from TRBV9 and TRBJ2-1; D is ambiguous. This TCR was recovered from a man aged 18 to 29 in good health. Some clones in this sample may be carry-over from other donors' samples. Sequencing used naive CD4+ T cells from PBMCs. Regarding subset: CD45RA+ positively selected. CDR3 amino acids: CASSVVGRNSYNEQFF. The CDR3 DNA reads as TGTGCCAGCAGCGTAGTTGGACGGAACTCCTACAATGAGCAGTTCTTC. Together with reference TRBV9 and TRBJ2-1, the CDR3 gives the full variable domain: DSGVTQTPKHLITATGQRVTLRCSPRSGDLSVYWYQQSLDQGLQFLIQYYNGEERAKGNILERFSAQQFPDLHSELNLSSLELGDSALYFCASSVVGRNSYNEQFFGPGTRLTVL.